This section outlines one T cell receptor (beta chain) sequence together with its context. The V end lost 6 bases, the J end lost 0 bases, and 14 bases lay between the germline ends. Germline V gives CDR1 SNHLY, CDR2 FYNNEI. The CDR3 consists of 16 residues. These data originate in a study of shared clonotypes between healthy human individuals. Looking at the study overall: Each donor contributed plates that comprised three CD4 naive, three CD4 memory, two CD8 naive and one CD8 memory.

Some clones are missing from TCRdb's copy, which holds only in-frame ones; the method was immunoSEQ multiplex PCR. Here the sample spans some 2,500,000 clones, roughly 92% being singletons. Sequencing input: naive CD4+ T cells from PBMCs. As to subset: CD45RA+ positively selected. The chain couples TRBV2 to TRBJ2-2, with a possible D match to TRBD2 (5 bases). This receptor was obtained from a man between 18 and 29 years old in good health. Some clones in this sample may be carry-over from other donors' samples. For the CDR3, the DNA is TGTGCCAGCAGGAGGGAAGACTACTCGAACACCGGGGAGCTGTTTTTT. It specifies CASRREDYSNTGELFF.